This TCR beta chain emerged from a study of human T cells and chemical hapten exposure. Background on the study: Patients had diphenylcyclopropenone applied to the scalp weekly throughout the approximately 24-week study.

Indicated time point: patch test 3, about 24 weeks after DPC sensitization. Stated treatment: therapeutic diphenylcyclopropenone sensitization with weekly scalp DPC. Each donor was an alopecia patient between 18 and 70 years of age who qualified for DPC. Findings of the study overall: Controls had significantly fewer large CDR3 similarity clusters than were formed by expanded TCRs.

About this clonotype itself: Antigen specificity is unknown.

The V and J ends lost 5 bases and 9 bases respectively, with 14 bases between them. The germline gives CDR1 SGHTA, CDR2 FQGNSA. The length of the CDR3 is 13 residues. MiXCR was run by TCRdb on the RACE reads, yielding one entry per CDR3 protein. The table records tens of thousands of distinct CDR3 sequences, more than 9.5% of them present only once. This material consisted of whole blood, taken in connection with sensitization to the hapten diphenylcyclopropenone (DPC). This TCR derives from a woman in her forties or fifties with alopecia areata. Some clones in this sample may be carry-over from other donors' samples. V and J are TRBV7-2 and TRBJ2-1, with a tentative D call TRBD1 (8 bases). The CDR3 spells CASSLDREGEQFF. CDR3 DNA sequence: TGTGCCAGCAGCCTGGACAGGGAGGGTGAGCAGTTCTTC.